The T cell receptor (beta chain) described here comes from a study of blood T cell repertoires in COVID-19. Study as a whole: T cells, B-cell-depleted T cells, or PBMCs supplied cDNA or gDNA.

Authors' analysis steps: Estimation of nucleated cell counts was performed using reference gene primer amplification. Some clones are missing from TCRdb's copy, which holds only in-frame ones; the method was immunoSEQ multiplex PCR. The D gene and trimming were derived from the DNA, and the V and J assignments and clone size from that table. This sample has approximately 240,000 clones, with over 80% found just once. The CDR3 is 14 amino acids. V was cut by 0 bases and J by 5 bases, with 10 bases left in between. Germline V gives CDR1 LNHDA, CDR2 SQIVND (reference sequence). This chain links TRBV19 with TRBJ1-1, with D perhaps matching TRBD1 (5 bases). This clonotype was obtained from a woman aged 60-70 years with active or convalescent COVID-19. The sequencing sample was made of peripheral blood. CDR3 loop: CASSIERGGTEAFF. The CDR3 DNA reads TGTGCCAGTAGTATAGAAAGGGGTGGGACTGAAGCTTTCTTT. The variable domain in full, with the rest retrieved from reference TRBV19 and TRBJ1-1, is DGGITQSPKYLFRKEGQNVTLSCEQNLNHDAMYWYRQDPGQGLRLIYYSQIVNDFQKGDIAEGYSVSREKKESFPLTVTSAQKNPTAFYLCASSIERGGTEAFFGQGTRLTVV.